The present entry profiles one T cell receptor (beta chain) with its context. Its antigen is still unknown. This CDR3 has 16 residues. The germline V and J ends were trimmed by 5 bases and 3 bases, with 17 bases remaining between them. Germline V gives CDR1 MNHEY, CDR2 SMNVEV (reference sequence). These data originate in a study of blood T cells in healthy people across ages. General observations from the study: Roughly linear declines in TCR beta diversity per million T cells occurred with age. Conclusively comparing naive with antigen-experienced cells was impossible with unsorted PBMCs.

It was with a sample-barcoded 5' primer and a J-beta primer mix that a second PCR of roughly 7 to 12 cycles was run. Individual samples furnished no less than 3 million CDR3-containing paired-end reads apiece. MiXCR, applied by TCRdb to the 5' RACE reads, yields one record per CDR3 protein. The data hold about 720,000 distinct CDR3 sequences, with about 20% observed a single time. This chain joins TRBV27 and TRBJ1-5; possible D gene TRBD1, 6 bases. The sequence came from a man aged 65 to 85 in good health. The sequencing sample was made of blood. The chain's CDR3 is CASSPSPGQSNQPQHF. CDR3 nucleotides: TGTGCCAGCAGTCCATCACCGGGACAATCCAATCAGCCCCAGCATTTT.